This record looks at one T cell receptor beta chain sequence and its context. Its target is unknown. 13 Jbeta primers and 60 Vbeta primers were used for the PCR. TCRdb keeps only in-frame clones here, not all; method: immunoSEQ multiplex PCR. The repertoire has more than 75,000 clones, around 68% of them found once; the top ten carry more than 8.5%. These data belong to a study of cytomegalovirus exposure and HLA in healthy donors. About the study: A prior analysis found about 110 million unique TCR beta sequences from 170 million or so T cells. Findings of the study overall: Accurate prediction of most subjects' HLA-A and HLA-B alleles from TCR beta sequences was reported.

CDR3 size: 14 residues. V shed 0 bases and J 8 bases; nucleotides not matched to a gene: 0. In germline, CDR1 is SGHRS, CDR2 YFSETQ. Sequencing used PBMCs. This chain links TRBV5-1 with TRBJ1-6; 9 nucleotides agree with TRBD1. This receptor was obtained from a man in his forties in good health and CMV-seropositive. The CDR3, as DNA: TGCGCCAGCAGCTTGGGGACAGGGGATTCACCCCTCCACTTT. As protein: CASSLGTGDSPLHF.